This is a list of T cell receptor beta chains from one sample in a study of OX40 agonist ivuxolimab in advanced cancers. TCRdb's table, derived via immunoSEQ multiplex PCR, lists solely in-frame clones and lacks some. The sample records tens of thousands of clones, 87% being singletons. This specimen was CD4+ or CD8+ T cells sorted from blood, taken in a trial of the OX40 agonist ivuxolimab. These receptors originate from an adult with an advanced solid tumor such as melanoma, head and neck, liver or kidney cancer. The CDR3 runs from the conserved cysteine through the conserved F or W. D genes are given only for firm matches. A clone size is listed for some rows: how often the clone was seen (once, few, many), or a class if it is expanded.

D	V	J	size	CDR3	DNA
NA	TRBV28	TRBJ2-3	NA	CASSLWAGTTDTQYF	TGTGCCAGCAGTTTGTGGGCGGGAACTACAGATACGCAGTATTTT
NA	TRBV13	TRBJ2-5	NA	CASSFGGRETQYF	TGTGCCAGCAGCTTTGGAGGACGAGAGACCCAGTACTTC
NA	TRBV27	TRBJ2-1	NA	CASTPRGANEQFF	TGTGCCAGCACCCCGAGAGGCGCCAATGAGCAGTTCTTC
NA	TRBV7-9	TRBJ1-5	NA	CASSPRSAVGQPQHF	TGTGCCAGCAGCCCCAGGAGTGCCGTGGGACAGCCCCAGCATTTT
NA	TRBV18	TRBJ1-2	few	CASSPEADFYGYTF	TGTGCCAGCTCACCCGAAGCTGACTTCTATGGCTACACCTTC
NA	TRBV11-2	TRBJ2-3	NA	CASSLAPSVSSSTDTQYF	TGTGCCAGCAGCTTAGCACCTTCCGTAAGCTCTAGCACAGATACGCAGTATTTT
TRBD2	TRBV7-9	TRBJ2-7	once	CASSPRGGRNEQYF	TGTGCCAGCAGCCCGCGCGGGGGGCGTAATGAGCAGTACTTC
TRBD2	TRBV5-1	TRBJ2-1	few	CASRSGRGAYNEQFF	TGCGCCAGCAGAAGCGGGAGGGGGGCCTACAATGAGCAGTTCTTC
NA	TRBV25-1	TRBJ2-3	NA	CASTFPLTDTQYF	TGTGCCAGCACCTTCCCTCTCACAGATACGCAGTATTTT
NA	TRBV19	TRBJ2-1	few	CASSMALYNEQFF	TGTGCCAGTAGTATGGCGCTCTACAATGAGCAGTTCTTC
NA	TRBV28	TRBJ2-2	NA	CASRGQGANTGELFF	TGTGCCAGCAGGGGGCAGGGAGCGAACACCGGGGAGCTGTTTTTT
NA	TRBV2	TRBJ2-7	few	CASSERRASYEQYF	TGTGCCAGCAGTGAACGCAGGGCGTCCTACGAGCAGTACTTC
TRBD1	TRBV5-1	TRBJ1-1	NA	CASSRQGGTEAFF	TGCGCCAGCAGCCGACAGGGAGGCACTGAAGCTTTCTTT
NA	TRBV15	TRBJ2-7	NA	CATSSQQGIRYEQYF	TGTGCCACCAGCTCCCAACAGGGAATACGGTATGAGCAGTACTTC
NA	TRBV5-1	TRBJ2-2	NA	CASSLVGGYSGELFF	TGCGCCAGCAGCTTGGTCGGAGGGTATAGCGGGGAGCTGTTTTTT
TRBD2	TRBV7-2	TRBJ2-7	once	CASSLRRTSGLSYEQYF	TGTGCCAGCAGCTTAAGACGGACTAGCGGTCTCTCCTACGAGCAGTACTTC
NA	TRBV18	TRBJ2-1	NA	CASSPYNEQFF	TGTGCCAGCTCACCCTACAATGAGCAGTTCTTC
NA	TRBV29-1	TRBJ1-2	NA	CSVEPRETYGYTF	TGCAGCGTTGAACCCAGGGAGACCTATGGCTACACCTTC
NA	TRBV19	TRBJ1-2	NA	CASSTGTSEGYTF	TGTGCCAGTAGTACCGGGACGTCTGAAGGCTACACCTTC
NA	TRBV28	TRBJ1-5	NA	CASSPAGLNRNQPQHF	TGTGCCAGCAGCCCCGCGGGACTCAACCGTAATCAGCCCCAGCATTTT
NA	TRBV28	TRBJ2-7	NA	CASSPPRGLYEQYF	TGTGCCAGCAGTCCCCCCAGGGGACTTTACGAGCAGTACTTC
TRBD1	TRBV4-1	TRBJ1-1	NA	CASSQGGGREKAEAFF	TGCGCCAGCAGCCAAGGAGGGGGCAGGGAAAAGGCTGAAGCTTTCTTT
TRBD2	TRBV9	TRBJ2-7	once	CASSLSSSGVYEQYF	TGTGCCAGCAGCCTATCATCTAGCGGAGTGTACGAGCAGTACTTC
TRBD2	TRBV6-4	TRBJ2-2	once	CAISGTSGKNTGELFF	TGTGCCATCAGTGGGACTAGCGGGAAGAACACCGGGGAGCTGTTTTTT
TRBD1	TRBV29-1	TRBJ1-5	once	CSAKTGDQPKHF	TGCAGCGCCAAGACAGGGGATCAGCCCAAGCATTTT
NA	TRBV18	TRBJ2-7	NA	CASSPRAGELEQYF	TGTGCCAGCTCACCCCGGGCTGGAGAGCTGGAGCAGTACTTC
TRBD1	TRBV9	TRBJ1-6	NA	CASSVLDRGGSPLHF	TGTGCCAGCAGCGTACTAGACAGGGGTGGCTCACCCCTCCACTTT
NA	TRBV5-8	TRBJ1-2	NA	CASSSDSYGYTF	TGTGCCAGCAGCTCGGACAGCTATGGCTACACCTTC
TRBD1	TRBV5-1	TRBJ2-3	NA	CASSQQPDRALTDTQYF	TGCGCCAGCAGCCAGCAACCAGACAGGGCTCTCACAGATACGCAGTATTTT
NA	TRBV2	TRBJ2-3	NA	CASSEGEQRRETQYF	TGTGCCAGCAGTGAAGGTGAACAAAGAAGAGAAACGCAGTATTTT
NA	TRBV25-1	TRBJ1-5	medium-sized	CASSAGNQPQHF	TGTGCCAGCAGTGCCGGGAATCAGCCCCAGCATTTT
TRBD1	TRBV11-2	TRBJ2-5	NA	CASSRDREETQYF	TGTGCCAGCAGCCGTGACAGGGAAGAGACCCAGTACTTC
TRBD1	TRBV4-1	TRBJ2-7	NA	CASSQEWDSSYEQYF	TGCGCCAGCAGCCAAGAATGGGACAGTTCCTACGAGCAGTACTTC